This TCR beta chain was captured by sequencing in a study of cytomegalovirus exposure and HLA in healthy donors. It was with 60 Vbeta and 13 Jbeta primers that the PCR ran. The assay was immunoSEQ multiplex PCR, and TCRdb's table has in-frame clones only and misses some. The sample carries over 150,000 clones, roughly 80% recorded once. CDR1 is MDHEN and CDR2 is SYDVKM in the germline V gene. The CDR3 extends over 12 amino acids. The V end lost 4 bases, the J end lost 5 bases, and 9 bases lay between the germline ends. The receptor comes from a man aged 30 to 45 in good health and CMV-seropositive. The sequenced material came from PBMCs. The rearrangement uses TRBV28 and TRBJ2-7, with D perhaps matching TRBD2 (6 bases). The CDR3 region has the DNA TGTGCCAGCAGTTCGGGAGCTAACGAGCAGTACTTC. This translates into CASSSGANEQYF.